A single sample is the source of the 27 T cell receptor beta chains below, sequenced in a study of blood T cell repertoires in COVID-19. Assay: immunoSEQ multiplex PCR; the TCRdb copy retains only in-frame clones and omits some. The data hold more than 250,000 clones, with roughly 84% observed a single time. The sequenced sample was peripheral blood. The receptors originated from a human donor in a cohort sampled during active COVID-19.

The chain employs TRBV25-1 and TRBJ1-1, with D unclear. Germline assignment: CDR1 MGHDK and CDR2 SYGVNS. Trimming shortened V by 8 bases and J by 14 bases, and 18 bases separated the two germline ends. The CDR3 consists of 11 residues. The CDR3 loop reads CASSRSSGYFF. As DNA, the CDR3 is TGTGCCAGCTCCCGGAGTTCGGGGTACTTCTTT.

V usage is TRBV7-2 and J usage is TRBJ2-3; weak D call: TRBD2 (5 bases). The germline V gene encodes CDR1 SGHTA and CDR2 FQGNSA. The CDR3 runs to 13 residues. V was clipped by 1 base and J by 5 bases, with 7 bases between them. The CDR3 DNA sequence: TGTGCCAGCAGCTTAGTCCGGGGAGATACGCAGTATTTT. Translating gives CASSLVRGDTQYF.

V is TRBV3-1 (or the pseudogene TRBV3-2) and J is TRBJ2-4, with 7 bases that match TRBD1. CDR3 length equals 14 residues. The germline gives CDR1 LGHDT, CDR2 YNNKEL (reference sequence). With V trimmed by 1 base and J by 5 bases, 2 bases remained unmatched. The CDR3 DNA is TGTGCCAGCAGCCAAGGGGACAGACAAAACATTCAGTACTTC. It codes for CASSQGDRQNIQYF.

The CDR3 spells CAISGGAGTYNEQFF. The CDR3 DNA sequence: TGTGCCATCAGCGGAGGAGCGGGAACATACAATGAGCAGTTCTTC. The genes are TRBV10-3 and TRBJ2-1, with 7 positions matching TRBD2. Germline V gene lookup returns CDR1 ENHRY and CDR2 SYGVKD. V lost 6 bases, J lost 4 bases, and 9 bases stayed unmatched. The CDR3 extends over 15 amino acids.

The rearrangement links TRBV5-1 to TRBJ1-2; 8 bases align to TRBD1. Trimming removed 4 bases from V and 2 bases from J; junction bases left unmatched: 10. The CDR3 consists of 16 residues. Germline V gives CDR1 SGHRS, CDR2 YFSETQ. CDR3 bases: TGCGCCAGCAGCCCTTTGGGGGACAGGCCCAACTATGGCTACACCTTC. Its protein product is CASSPLGDRPNYGYTF.

This clone was counted a few times. The gene calls are TRBV19 and TRBJ1-1, with no clear D. The CDR3 consists of 16 residues. Trimming removed 1 base at V and 0 bases at J, with 12 bases between. The germline gives CDR1 LNHDA, CDR2 SQIVND (reference sequence). The CDR3 coding sequence is TGTGCCAGTAGTATAGTAAACAGATGGATGAACACTGAAGCTTTCTTT. It encodes CASSIVNRWMNTEAFF.

Written as DNA, the CDR3 is TGTGCCAGCAGTTTAGGGGCACCCTATGGCTACACCTTC. This gives the protein CASSLGAPYGYTF. The chain uses TRBV12-3 or TRBV12-4 and TRBJ1-2, with D unclear. Trimming took 1 base from V and 4 from J, leaving 7 bases between them. CDR3 length equals 13 residues.

Only one count was recorded for this clone. V gene TRBV7-2 combines with J gene TRBJ2-2; 7 bases agree with TRBD2. The V and J ends lost 1 base and 8 bases, in that order; junction bases with no gene match: 4. CDR3 length: 14 residues. Germline V gene sequence: CDR1 SGHTA, CDR2 FQGNSA. CDR3: CASSLVGSGGELFF. The CDR3 DNA follows: TGTGCCAGCAGCTTAGTGGGTAGCGGGGGGGAGCTGTTTTTT.

This sequence joins TRBV6-4 and TRBJ1-2, with 12 bases matching TRBD1. The CDR3 has 17 amino acids. Germline V gene data show CDR1 as MRHNA and CDR2 as SNTAGT. J gave up 4 bases and V 4 bases, and 10 bases lay outside the gene matches. The CDR3 nucleotides are TGTGCCAGCAGTGCCTACTCCGGGACAGGGGGCGGCTATGGCTACACCTTC. It codes for CASSAYSGTGGGYGYTF.

This clone was detected once. The rearrangement links TRBV6-5 to TRBJ2-3, with 7 positions matching TRBD2. V lost 0 bases, J lost 5 bases, and 8 bases stayed unmatched. CDR1 MNHEY and CDR2 SVGAGI come from the germline V gene. CDR3 size: 16 residues. DNA of the CDR3: TGTGCCAGCAGTTACTCGAGAGTTGCGGGGGAAGATACGCAGTATTTT. Amino acid sequence: CASSYSRVAGEDTQYF.

The chain couples TRBV7-8 to TRBJ1-6, with D perhaps TRBD1 (5 bases). The CDR3 totals 16 residues. Germline lookup yields CDR1 SGHVS and CDR2 FQNEAQ. V lost 2 bases and J 6 bases, leaving 14 bases between the germline ends. CDR3: CASSLYRPGRNSPLHF. The CDR3 DNA follows: TGTGCCAGCAGCTTATACAGGCCCGGCCGTAATTCACCCCTCCACTTT.

The rearrangement joins TRBV10-3 to TRBJ1-2; the match to TRBD1 covers 10 bases. Per the germline V gene, CDR1 is ENHRY and CDR2 is SYGVKD. This CDR3 contains 16 residues. The trim removed 6 bases at V and 4 bases at J, leaving 11 bases unmatched. CDR3 amino acids: CAISSGQGYVSYGYTF. CDR3 coding DNA: TGTGCCATCAGCTCGGGACAGGGGTATGTCTCCTATGGCTACACCTTC.

The chain joins TRBV9 to TRBJ1-1; D remains unclear. Trimming removed 6 bases at V and 0 bases at J, with 15 bases between. The CDR3 has 15 residues. CDR1 is SGDLS and CDR2 is YYNGEE in the germline V gene. In DNA, the CDR3 is TGTGCCAGCACCCCCTCGGGTCGACTGAACACTGAAGCTTTCTTT. Its translation is CASTPSGRLNTEAFF.

The J gene is TRBJ2-5, the V gene TRBV11-2; 13 nucleotides align to TRBD2. CDR1 is SGHAT and CDR2 is FQNNGV in the germline V gene. The CDR3 is 15 amino acids. V lost 5 bases and J lost 5; bases outside the gene matches: 5. The CDR3, as DNA: TGTGCCAGCAGCCTTGGACTAGCGGGGGATGAGACCCAGTACTTC. It is translated as CASSLGLAGDETQYF.

The gene calls are TRBV12-5 and TRBJ2-4, with TRBD2 as a possible D gene (6 bases). V was trimmed by 2 bases and J by 0 bases, leaving 17 bases between them. Germline-derived CDR1 and CDR2 are LGHNT and FRNRAP. The CDR3 spans 18 residues. Here the CDR3 reads CASGLWDFYNLAKNIQYF. The CDR3 nucleotides read TGTGCTAGTGGTTTGTGGGACTTCTATAACCTAGCCAAAAACATTCAGTACTTC.

V is TRBV6-2 or TRBV6-3 and J is TRBJ1-1, with 8 bases matching TRBD1. The CDR3 has 15 amino acids. The V segment lost 5 bases and the J segment 6 bases; nucleotides outside the gene matches: 11. Germline V gives CDR1 MNHEY, CDR2 SVGEGT. CDR3 DNA sequence: TGTGCCAGCAGTCGACCAGGGGGCGCGGTCGCTGAAGCTTTCTTT. This translates into CASSRPGGAVAEAFF.

The chain couples TRBV19 to TRBJ2-1; D is possibly TRBD2 (7 bases). The germline gives CDR1 LNHDA, CDR2 SQIVND (reference sequence). The CDR3 sequence is 14 residues long. Trimming took 8 bases from V and 4 from J, leaving 15 bases between them. CDR3 sequence: CASHQGGGYNEQFF. CDR3 in DNA: TGTGCCAGTCACCAGGGAGGGGGATACAATGAGCAGTTCTTC.

This chain links TRBV18 with TRBJ2-4, with 7 bases that match TRBD1. This CDR3 has 16 amino acids. The trim removed 3 bases at V and 3 bases at J, leaving 8 bases unmatched. The V gene's germline CDR1 is KGHSH and CDR2 LQKENI. CDR3 sequence (DNA): TGTGCCAGCTCACCGACAGGGCCAATGGTCAAAAACATTCAGTACTTC. This gives the protein CASSPTGPMVKNIQYF. Looking up the rest from reference TRBV18 and TRBJ2-4 gives the full variable domain: NAGVMQNPRHLVRRRGQEARLRCSPMKGHSHVYWYRQLPEEGLKFMVYLQKENIIDESGMPKERFSAEFPKEGPSILRIQQVVRGDSAAYFCASSPTGPMVKNIQYFGAGTRLSVL.

The chain has TRBV3-1 (or the pseudogene TRBV3-2) and TRBJ1-3, with D unresolved. Trimming cost V 1 base and J 0 bases, with 10 bases left between them. The CDR3 extends over 16 amino acids. The V gene's germline CDR1 is LGHDT and CDR2 YNNKEL (reference sequence). CDR3 sequence (DNA): TGTGCCAGCAGCCAAGTCCCCTTTAGCTCTGGAAACACCATATATTTT. Its protein product is CASSQVPFSSGNTIYF.

The rearrangement links TRBV7-8 to TRBJ1-6, with D maybe TRBD1 (5 bases). This CDR3 is built from 15 residues. The germline V gene encodes CDR1 SGHVS and CDR2 FQNEAQ. Trimming took off 2 bases at V and 5 bases at J, with 10 bases between the two ends. The CDR3 DNA reads as TGTGCCAGCAGCTTATCCGGGGGTAATAATTCACCCCTCCACTTT. Its protein product is CASSLSGGNNSPLHF.

The chain combines TRBV7-9 with TRBJ1-3, with D perhaps TRBD1 (5 bases). Germline CDR1 reads SEHNR; CDR2 reads FQNEAQ (reference sequence). The CDR3 extends over 13 amino acids. V was clipped by 6 bases and J by 10 bases, with 16 bases between them. The CDR3 DNA follows: TGTGCCAGCAGGTCAGGGTTTGATCCTACCATATATTTT. Translation gives CASRSGFDPTIYF.

The CDR3 region is CASSLEGTGVSPLHF. The CDR3 region has the DNA TGTGCCAGCAGCTTGGAAGGGACAGGGGTTTCACCCCTCCACTTT. The chain carries TRBV5-4 and TRBJ1-6; TRBD1 matches 10 bases. CDR1 and CDR2 (germline): SGHNT, YYREEE (reference sequence). The CDR3 extends over 15 amino acids. J was trimmed by 9 bases and V by 0 bases; bases with no gene match: 3.

This clone was recorded once. CDR3 coding DNA: TGTGCCAGCAGTTTGATGGGCAGGGGCGCCTATGGCTACACCTTC. Residues: CASSLMGRGAYGYTF. This chain uses TRBV28 with TRBJ1-2; a possible D gene is TRBD1 (6 bases). The CDR3 totals 15 residues. Germline loops: CDR1 MDHEN, CDR2 SYDVKM. V dropped 3 bases and J dropped 4 bases, with 15 bases sitting between them.

The V and J genes are TRBV2 and TRBJ1-1; D gene ambiguous. Germline V gene data show CDR1 as SNHLY and CDR2 as FYNNEI. CDR3 length: 13 amino acids. The V end lost 3 bases, the J end lost 1 base, and 6 bases lay between the germline ends. CDR3 DNA: TGTGCCAGCAGTGACCGAGAGAACACTGAAGCTTTCTTT. It codes for CASSDRENTEAFF.

V is TRBV27 and J is TRBJ2-7, with no clear D. The V gene lost 5 bases and the J gene lost 1 base, with 12 bases spanning the gap. The germline CDR1 and CDR2 sequences are MNHEY and SMNVEV (reference sequence). CDR3 length: 14 amino acids. The chain's CDR3 is CASSAPGRSYEQYF. CDR3 sequence (DNA): TGTGCCAGCAGTGCCCCCGGCAGGTCCTACGAGCAGTACTTC.

CDR3 sequence: CASSLSASSGVVDEQFF. CDR3 nucleotides: TGTGCCAGCAGCTTGTCTGCGTCTAGCGGGGTTGTAGATGAGCAGTTCTTC. This rearrangement joins TRBV5-6 to TRBJ2-1; 9 positions match TRBD2. There are 17 residues in the CDR3. Germline trimming cut 1 base from V and 8 bases from J; bases unmatched to any gene: 13. In germline, CDR1 is SGHDT, CDR2 YYEEEE.

About this clone itself: This sample includes further DNA sequences coding for the same CDR3. The chain couples TRBV2 to TRBJ1-5; 7 nucleotides align to TRBD1. The germline V gene encodes CDR1 SNHLY and CDR2 FYNNEI. Trimming removed 5 bases from V and 0 bases from J; junction bases left unmatched: 1. CDR3 length equals 14 residues. The CDR3 loop is CASSRQGSNQPQHF. The CDR3 region has the DNA TGTGCCAGCAGTAGACAGGGTAGCAATCAGCCCCAGCATTTT. Variable domain in full (rest from reference TRBV2 and TRBJ1-5): EPEVTQTPSHQVTQMGQEVILRCVPISNHLYFYWYRQILGQKVEFLVSFYNNEISEKSEIFDDQFSVERPDGSNFTLKIRSTKLEDSAMYFCASSRQGSNQPQHFGDGTRLSIL.